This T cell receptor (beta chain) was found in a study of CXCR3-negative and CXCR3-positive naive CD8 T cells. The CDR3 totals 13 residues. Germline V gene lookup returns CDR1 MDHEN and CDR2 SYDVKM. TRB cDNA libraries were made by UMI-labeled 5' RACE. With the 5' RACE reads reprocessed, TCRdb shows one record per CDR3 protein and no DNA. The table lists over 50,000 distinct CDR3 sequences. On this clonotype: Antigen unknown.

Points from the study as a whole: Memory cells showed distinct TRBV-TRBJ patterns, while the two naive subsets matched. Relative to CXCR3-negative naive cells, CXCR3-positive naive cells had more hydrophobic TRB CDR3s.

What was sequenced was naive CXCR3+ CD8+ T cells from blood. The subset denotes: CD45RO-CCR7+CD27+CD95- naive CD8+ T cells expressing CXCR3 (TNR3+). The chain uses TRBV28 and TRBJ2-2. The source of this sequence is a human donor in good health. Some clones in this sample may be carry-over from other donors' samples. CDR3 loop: CASSFNLAGELFF.